This T cell receptor beta chain was profiled in a study of beta chain features in type 1 diabetes (dated by TCRdb to 2016 to 2018). Background for the entire study: No differences in mean age, gender distribution, total cell number or subset yield were found between patients and healthy donors. In the study, TCRB repertoires of sorted circulating CD4+ T cell subsets from recently diagnosed type 1 diabetes patients were compared with those of matched healthy donors. Regulatory and stem cell-like memory subsets were isolated from only 8 patients and roughly 8 healthy donors, whereas naive and central memory subsets came from all 30 or so donors. A total of 100 million to 110 million sorted cells were examined across all samples, and a strong correlation was observed between cell number per subset and RNA yield.

Looking up the germline V gene yields CDR1 MDHEN and CDR2 SYDVKM. V ends up 3 bases short and J 5 bases short, with an unmatched junction base count of 11. Spanning cysteine to phenylalanine, the CDR3 consists of 17 amino acids. This entry keeps only the CDR3 DNA: 51 bases, framed from base 1. The High Capacity cDNA Reverse Transcription Kit was used to reverse transcribe all of the isolated RNA, meaning that expressed TCRB transcripts were what got sequenced. Naive, central memory and regulatory T cell samples underwent deep immunoSEQ sequencing, averaging roughly 3.3 million total reads per sample. After sorted cells were lysed in RLT buffer, RNA was extracted with DNase-treated RNeasy Micro or Mini kits, with the choice depending on cell number. Each cell subset was processed separately to prevent cross-contamination, with patient and healthy donor samples processed together. TCRB sequences were amplified from cDNA with the immunoSEQ multiplex PCR, producing 87-bp fragments spanning the CDR3 region. Sequencing of the amplicons was done on the Illumina HiSeq platform. Regarding the original processing steps: Synthetic template baselines were used to correct PCR bias computationally, reads within Hamming distance 2 were collapsed together, and singletons that could not be merged were discarded. Reads were aligned against IMGT to assign V, D and J genes, CDR3 length and insertions or deletions at six rearrangement sites. Within each subset, clonotype counts were normalized to the number of sorted cells before true diversity and Gini coefficients were calculated with the tcR R package. Repertoire sharing was quantified using the overlap coefficient calculated on TCRB nucleotide sequences. Out-of-frame TCRB sequences from naive cells were analyzed to stand in for the pre-selection repertoire. TCRdb provides this immuneACCESS table in a form limited to in-frame rearrangements. Some clones are lacking; in checked studies, under half of them reflect an unresolved V gene, and why the rest are absent is not known. The DNA gave D and trimming, while V, J and clone size come from that table. The sample data list a few hundred thousand clones, and 14% to 15% of these were observed just once. More than 0.015% of the sample comes from the top ten.

A single peripheral blood draw of around 100 mL on average was collected from each donor into heparinised tubes. Naive, central memory, regulatory and stem cell-like memory CD4+ T cells were sorted on a BD FACSAria II using a panel including CD45RO, CCR7, CD25, CD127, CD95 and CD27. Purity was above 95% for every sorted population. PBMCs were separated immediately by Lymphoprep density gradient centrifugation and were stained directly, without being cultured. Samples were stained and sorted in pairs, with one healthy donor and one patient per experiment, so that batch effects were minimized. Points on this clone: Its cognate antigen has yet to be identified. Base qualities were left out, and no much larger clone turns up one base away.

General findings and caveats noted by the study authors: Because small numbers of individuals were included in the HLA sub-analyses, any influence of HLA type on TCRB rearrangement was left unresolved. Because cDNA rather than genomic DNA was sequenced, highly expressing activated cells could have been over-represented, although no difference in activation and CD3 levels was found between groups. Naive, central memory and regulatory TCRB repertoires appeared more similar among patients than among healthy donors. At VDJ recombination sites, patients with type 1 diabetes made fewer insertions and deleted more nucleotides, a pattern implying thymic rearrangement abnormalities. Shorter templates might have been favored by PCR, but patient and control samples were amplified and corrected together, so both groups would have been affected equally by any skew. In all four CD4+ subsets, TCRB CDR3 length was moderately but significantly shorter in type 1 diabetes patients.

The sequenced material came from naive CD4+ T cells from blood. Sample cell subset or site, as interpreted from the label and publication: true naive CD4+ T cells. In this chain, TRBV28 is recombined with TRBJ1-2, with 11 middle bases fitting TRBD1. The TCR sequence derives from a man between 18 and 29 years old with type 1 diabetes. The bases read TGTGCCAGCAGTTTTCCGGGACAGGGGGATGAAGGGTATGGCTACACCTTC. This sequence encodes CASSFPGQGDEGYGYTF.